The 22 T cell receptor beta chains below all came from one sample that was sequenced in a study of blood T cell repertoires in COVID-19. Profiling relied on immunoSEQ multiplex PCR, and the TCRdb table lists in-frame clones only, not all of them. Of 300,000 or so clones listed, roughly 87% were seen once; the top ten hold more than 0.9%. Sequencing used PBMCs or T cells enriched from blood (not recorded which). The receptor set was obtained from a woman aged 30 to 39 who had recovered from COVID-19.

This clone is a singleton in its sample. The genes are TRBV6-5 and TRBJ1-2; no definite D call. V gave up 6 bases and J gave up 10 bases, with 18 bases separating them. Germline CDR1 and CDR2: MNHEY and SVGAGI. The CDR3 consists of 13 residues. This CDR3 reads CASRTEWARSYTF. CDR3 bases: TGTGCCAGCAGGACCGAATGGGCCAGGTCCTACACCTTC.

J is TRBJ2-1 and V is TRBV12-3 or TRBV12-4; D uncertain. V was pared by 3 bases and J by 5 bases, with 8 bases between. There are 13 residues in the CDR3. The CDR3 here is CASSFATNNEQFF. DNA for the CDR3: TGTGCCAGCAGTTTTGCTACCAACAATGAGCAGTTCTTC.

This chain connects TRBV27 to TRBJ1-4, with D hard to call. This CDR3 is built from 17 residues. The V and J ends lost 6 bases and 0 bases respectively, with 17 bases between them. Germline V CDR1 and CDR2: MNHEY, SMNVEV (reference sequence). In nucleotides, the CDR3 is TGTGCCAGCAGCGGCTTCGTGAGGGCTGCAACTAATGAAAAACTGTTTTTT. Its protein product is CASSGFVRAATNEKLFF.

The gene calls are TRBV4-2 and TRBJ2-5; perhaps TRBD1 as D (5 bases). V lost 0 bases and J 0 bases, leaving 8 bases between the germline ends. Germline CDR1 is LGHNA and CDR2 is YNFKEQ. CDR3 length equals 15 residues. CDR3 loop: CASSQDPGNQETQYF. CDR3 bases: TGTGCCAGCAGCCAAGATCCAGGGAACCAAGAGACCCAGTACTTC.

V is TRBV11-2 and J is TRBJ1-4; a possible D gene is TRBD1 (5 bases). The germline CDR1 and CDR2 sequences are SGHAT and FQNNGV. V shed 1 base and J shed 8 bases, with 14 bases lying between them. This CDR3 contains 15 residues. The CDR3 protein is CASSLGGTGREKLFF. The CDR3 DNA follows: TGTGCCAGCAGCTTAGGGGGGACTGGTCGCGAAAAACTGTTTTTT.

The gene calls are TRBV28 and TRBJ1-3, with 7 bases fitting TRBD1. Germline-derived CDR1 and CDR2 are MDHEN and SYDVKM. The CDR3 length is 16 residues. Losses at the gene ends were 2 bases for V and 2 bases for J; bases not matched to a gene: 6. CDR3 sequence (DNA): TGTGCCAGCAGTTTAAGCGGCCAGGGGGCTGGAAACACCATATATTTT. The encoded protein is CASSLSGQGAGNTIYF. The full variable domain, in which reference TRBV28 and TRBJ1-3 provide the parts outside the CDR3, is DVKVTQSSRYLVKRTGEKVFLECVQDMDHENMFWYRQDPGLGLRLIYFSYDVKMKEKGDIPEGYSVSREKKERFSLILESASTNQTSMYLCASSLSGQGAGNTIYFGEGSWLTVV.

The chain carries TRBV3-1 (or the pseudogene TRBV3-2) and TRBJ1-1; D possibly corresponds to TRBD1 (6 bases). The V end lost 6 bases, the J end lost 2 bases, and 10 bases lay between the germline ends. The germline V gene encodes CDR1 LGHDT and CDR2 YNNKEL (reference sequence). The CDR3 totals 13 residues. CDR3 loop: CASRVGGNTEAFF. For the CDR3, the DNA is TGTGCCAGCAGGGTAGGGGGTAACACTGAAGCTTTCTTT.

CDR3 DNA: TGTGCCAGCGTGAGAACAGGGTCCAACACCGGGGAGCTGTTTTTT. Translation gives CASVRTGSNTGELFF. This chain links TRBV27 with TRBJ2-2; TRBD1 might be the D (6 bases). V gave up 8 bases and J gave up 2 bases, with 15 bases separating them. The CDR3 runs 15 residues. Germline CDR1 is MNHEY and CDR2 is SMNVEV (reference sequence).

The rearrangement links TRBV5-1 to TRBJ2-3; TRBD1 is a possible D gene (6 bases). The V and J ends lost 3 bases and 4 bases respectively, with 15 bases between them. The germline CDR1 and CDR2 sequences are SGHRS and YFSETQ. The CDR3 contains 15 residues. The CDR3 nucleotides read TGCGCCAGCAGCTCCAGGCAGGGGTACGCAGATACGCAGTATTTT. Its translation is CASSSRQGYADTQYF.

This chain uses TRBV28 with TRBJ1-6; no reliable D call. This CDR3 is built from 15 residues. Trimming removed 5 bases from V and 10 bases from J, with 18 bases in between. CDR1 and CDR2 from the germline V gene are MDHEN and SYDVKM. This CDR3 is CASSRFQVKESPLHF. The CDR3 DNA reads TGTGCCAGCAGTAGGTTCCAGGTTAAAGAATCACCCCTCCACTTT. The complete variable domain, with remaining parts taken from reference TRBV28 and TRBJ1-6, reads DVKVTQSSRYLVKRTGEKVFLECVQDMDHENMFWYRQDPGLGLRLIYFSYDVKMKEKGDIPEGYSVSREKKERFSLILESASTNQTSMYLCASSRFQVKESPLHFGNGTRLTVT.

The chain employs TRBV12-5 and TRBJ2-1, with D possibly being TRBD2 (7 bases). Trimming left V 1 base short and J 2 bases short, with 12 bases between. The CDR3 consists of 16 residues. CDR1 is LGHNT, CDR2 FRNRAP, per germline. The CDR3: CASGLAGGGPYNEQFF. CDR3 DNA: TGTGCTAGTGGTTTGGCGGGCGGGGGCCCCTACAATGAGCAGTTCTTC.

The V and J genes are TRBV19 and TRBJ2-7; TRBD2 matches 7 bases. The CDR3 has 13 amino acids. Germline V gene lookup returns CDR1 LNHDA and CDR2 SQIVND (reference sequence). The J segment lost 4 bases and the V segment lost 8 bases, leaving 8 bases of the junction unmatched. The CDR3 DNA sequence: TGTGCCAGTGGGGGGGACTACGGGTACGAGCAGTACTTC. It yields the protein CASGGDYGYEQYF.

The chain combines TRBV29-1 with TRBJ2-7; D is undetermined. The length of the CDR3 is 11 residues. The V and J ends lost 2 bases and 3 bases respectively, with 5 bases between them. The germline V gene encodes CDR1 SQVTM and CDR2 ANQGSEA. The chain's CDR3 is CSVEQDYEQYF. The CDR3 DNA reads TGCAGCGTTGAACAGGACTACGAGCAGTACTTC.

V and J are TRBV7-2 and TRBJ1-6, with D unresolved. Trimming took 5 bases from V and 9 from J, leaving 17 bases between them. The CDR3 is 15 residues long. Germline CDR1 SGHTA, CDR2 FQGNSA. CDR3 in DNA: TGTGCCAGCAGCGGTGGGGAGGGCTTATTTTCACCCCTCCACTTT. Its protein product is CASSGGEGLFSPLHF.

This clone was observed a handful of times. The V and J genes are TRBV7-7 and TRBJ2-2; TRBD2 might be the D (5 bases). V dropped 5 bases and J dropped 3 bases, with 16 bases sitting between them. CDR3 length equals 16 residues. Germline V lookup: CDR1 SSHAT, CDR2 FNYEAQ (reference sequence). The DNA for the CDR3 is TGTGCCAGCAGCCCGGGGAAGCTAGCTTACACCGGGGAGCTGTTTTTT. Amino acids: CASSPGKLAYTGELFF.

As DNA, the CDR3 is TGTGCCAGCAGCGCCACAGCTAACTATGGCTACACCTTC. Protein sequence: CASSATANYGYTF. This chain uses TRBV9 with TRBJ1-2; D unresolved. This CDR3 has 13 amino acids. Germline loops: CDR1 SGDLS, CDR2 YYNGEE. Deletions cut 3 bases from V and 0 bases from J, with 6 bases between.

The chain employs TRBV6-2 or TRBV6-3 and TRBJ1-5; no clear D. This CDR3 is 15 amino acids long. Germline loops: CDR1 MNHEY, CDR2 SVGEGT. Trimming pared 2 bases from V and 3 bases from J, leaving 11 bases between. In nucleotides, the CDR3 is TGTGCCAGCAGTTACGTACGGGGTTCCAATCAGCCCCAGCATTTT. Translation: CASSYVRGSNQPQHF.

Details on this clone: A junction end diverges from the germline sequence, so it may reflect a read error. J is TRBJ1-2 and V is TRBV3-1 (or the pseudogene TRBV3-2), with 12 nucleotides matching TRBD1. The CDR3 totals 15 residues. CDR1 is LGHDT, CDR2 YNNKEL, per germline (reference sequence). CDR3 sequence: CAGSLGTGGVHGYTF. The CDR3 bases are TGTGCCGGCAGCCTCGGGACAGGGGGCGTACATGGCTACACCTTC.

The rearrangement links TRBV18 to TRBJ2-3; TRBD2 is a possible D gene (6 bases). Germline values: CDR1 KGHSH, CDR2 LQKENI. V gave up 2 bases and J gave up 2 bases, with 11 bases separating them. This CDR3 is 15 amino acids long. The CDR3 region has the DNA TGTGCCAGCTCACCAGGTAGCGGTCTCACAGATACGCAGTATTTT. Protein: CASSPGSGLTDTQYF.

This clone was seen a single time. V gene TRBV6-5 combines with J gene TRBJ1-6; D possibly corresponds to TRBD1 (6 bases). This CDR3 contains 15 residues. Germline V lookup: CDR1 MNHEY, CDR2 SVGAGI. Trimming removed 4 bases at V and 5 bases at J, with 12 bases between. CDR3 nucleotide sequence: TGTGCCAGCAGTTCGTTGACAGGTGATAATTCACCCCTCCACTTT. Translated, it gives CASSSLTGDNSPLHF.

The rearrangement uses TRBV28 and TRBJ1-1; D call uncertain. CDR1 and CDR2 (germline): MDHEN, SYDVKM. The CDR3 is 14 residues long. The V end lost 5 bases, the J end lost 1 base, and 11 bases lay between the germline ends. CDR3 sequence reads: CASSTTRGNTEAFF. The CDR3, as DNA: TGTGCCAGCAGTACAACGAGAGGGAACACTGAAGCTTTCTTT.

This clone was observed a single time. The rearrangement joins TRBV7-2 to TRBJ2-3; TRBD2 agrees at 12 bases. V shed 1 base and J 3 bases; nucleotides not matched to a gene: 5. CDR1 and CDR2 from the germline V gene are SGHTA and FQGNSA. The CDR3 runs to 17 residues. CDR3 sequence: CASSLGASGGGTDTQYF. CDR3 DNA sequence: TGTGCCAGCAGCTTAGGAGCTAGCGGGGGGGGAACAGATACGCAGTATTTT. Full variable domain (missing parts from reference TRBV7-2 and TRBJ2-3): GAGVSQSPSNKVTEKGKDVELRCDPISGHTALYWYRQSLGQGLEFLIYFQGNSAPDKSGLPSDRFSAERTGGSVSTLTIQRTQQEDSAVYLCASSLGASGGGTDTQYFGPGTRLTVL.